The entry below describes one T cell receptor (beta chain). It lacks a known antigen. Per-base quality was not reported, and no clone a single base away is much larger than it. The sample comes from a study of identical twins listed by TCRdb under 2016. At the level of the whole study: TCR alpha and beta repertoires from monozygotic twins, unrelated adults of various ages and cord blood were deep-sequenced to test whether fetal clonotypes persist. To rule out contamination, the twin experiments were replicated at different times with different library preparation protocols.

What the study reported, not specific to this receptor: Because the same donors could not be followed over many years, conclusions were based on cross-sectional statistical analysis. In beta out-of-frame sequences, excess twin sharing was weaker, because having fewer shared sequences lowered the signal-to-noise ratio. Out-of-frame TCR alpha sequences shared between twins showed an excess of low generation-probability sequences compared with coincidental sharing between unrelated individuals. In monozygotic twins, recombination models systematically underestimated out-of-frame TCR alpha sharing, but the models matched the sharing seen between unrelated individuals. Zero-insertion analyses could be partly confounded by invariant T cells such as MAIT and iNKT, although diverse VJ usage argued against such confounding for most clonotypes. Fewer insertions were carried by abundant cord blood beta clonotypes, a similar but weaker trend appeared in young adult naive repertoires, and no such trend appeared in memory repertoires.

All donors were healthy Caucasians. Using Miltenyi CD45RO+ enrichment and human naive T-cell isolation kits, memory (CD45RO+) and naive T cells were isolated from PBMC. Library construction relied on 5' RACE. The reads were generated on an Illumina HiSeq 2000. Template switching added a universal primer binding site, and the final cDNA carried a unique molecular identifier that allowed TCR cDNA molecules to be counted accurately. Specific primers in the conserved constant-segment region were used to synthesize first-strand cDNA for the TCR alpha and beta chains. To control for contamination, each cDNA library was double barcoded with a SMART-Mk sample barcode plus Illumina barcodes. TruSeq adapter sequences and Illumina sample barcodes were added in two successive PCR steps. Sequencing of the TCR alpha and beta cDNA libraries was done on the Illumina HiSeq platform using custom primers. In the paper's pipeline: Raw reads were processed with MiGEC to extract unique molecular identifiers, and MiXCR was used to determine CDR3 positions. For each individual, recombination models were inferred using an EM algorithm with the repgenHMM and IGoR tools. The analysis of shared clonotypes was done with the tcR package in R, with sharing normalized by the product of cloneset sizes. To study raw recombination free of thymic and clonal selection effects, out-of-frame nonproductive sequences were analyzed. TCRdb trimmed the raw reads at Q25, called clones with MiXCR and kept productive beta chains. Duplicate CDR3 protein sequences are folded into a single record with the most common DNA and genes. V and J calls and clone size were set by TCRdb, not the authors. The sample yields approximately 260,000 distinct CDR3 sequences; about an eighth were counted once. The ten largest account for approximately 8.8% of the sample.

Input material: memory (CD45RO+) T cells sorted from blood. The sample's cell subset or site, from its label and the paper: CD45RO+ enriched T cells. The clonotype originates from a woman aged 18-30 years in good health.

The CDR3: CSARDRGRGANVLTF. In nucleotide form, the sequence is TGCAGTGCTAGAGACCGAGGGCGAGGGGCCAACGTCCTGACTTTC. The chain uses TRBV20-1 and TRBJ2-6, and perhaps TRBD2 as D gene, on 5 matching bases. The CDR3 covers 15 residues, taking in both the cysteine and the phenylalanine. Of the read, only the CDR3 DNA is kept; its 45 bases are in frame from base 1. Between the V and J ends, shortened by 0 bases and 4 bases respectively, the junction contains 10 bases. The germline V gene (reference sequence) gives CDR1 as DFQATT and CDR2 as SNEGSKA.